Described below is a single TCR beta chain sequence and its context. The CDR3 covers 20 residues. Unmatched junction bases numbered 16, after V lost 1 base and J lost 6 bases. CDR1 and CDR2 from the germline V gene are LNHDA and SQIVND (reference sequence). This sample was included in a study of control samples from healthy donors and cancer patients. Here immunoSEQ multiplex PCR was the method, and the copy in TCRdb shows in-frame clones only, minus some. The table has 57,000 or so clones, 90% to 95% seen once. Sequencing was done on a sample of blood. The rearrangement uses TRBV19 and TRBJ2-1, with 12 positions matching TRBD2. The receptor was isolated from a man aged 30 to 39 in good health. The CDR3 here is CASSIARWRDGLAGTNEQFF. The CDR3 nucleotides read TGTGCCAGTAGTATAGCTCGATGGAGGGACGGACTAGCGGGGACCAATGAGCAGTTCTTC.